These 31 T cell receptor beta chains came from one sample sequenced in a study of blood T cell repertoires in COVID-19. Profiling relied on immunoSEQ multiplex PCR, and the TCRdb table lists in-frame clones only, not all of them. This repertoire shows around 310,000 clones, around 90% found once; its top ten account for around 0.93%. The sequencing sample was made of peripheral blood. These receptors were collected from a woman between 35 and 50 years old with COVID-19, enrolled during active disease.

J is TRBJ1-1 and V is TRBV19; D gene ambiguous. CDR3 length: 15 amino acids. In germline, CDR1 is LNHDA, CDR2 SQIVND (reference sequence). V was pared by 5 bases and J by 3 bases, with 16 bases between. The CDR3 nucleotides are TGTGCCAGTAGTTTCCCTCAAGGGAGGGACACTGAAGCTTTCTTT. This translates into CASSFPQGRDTEAFF.

A word on this clone: Other DNA sequences within the sample encode an identical CDR3. The V call is TRBV30, the J call TRBJ2-1, with TRBD2 identical over 7 bases. Germline V gene sequence: CDR1 GTSNPN, CDR2 SVGIG (reference sequence). V dropped 0 bases and J dropped 10; count of bases not matched to a gene: 0. The CDR3 covers 11 residues. This CDR3 is CAWSVGGEQFF. The CDR3 DNA is TGTGCCTGGAGTGTCGGGGGGGAGCAGTTCTTC.

The chain is built from TRBV6-6 and TRBJ1-2, with 8 bases identical to TRBD1. From germline, CDR1 is MNHNY and CDR2 SVGAGI (reference sequence). This CDR3 has 16 amino acids. Trimming took 0 bases from V and 4 from J; bases not matched to a gene: 7. The DNA for the CDR3 is TGTGCCAGCAGTTACTCGCGGCAGGGGGCGGGCTATGGCTACACCTTC. It encodes CASSYSRQGAGYGYTF.

The chain employs TRBV5-1 and TRBJ2-1, with 8 bases matching TRBD2. Germline lookup yields CDR1 SGHRS and CDR2 YFSETQ. The CDR3 is 21 amino acids. The J segment lost 0 bases and the V segment lost 4 bases, leaving 21 bases of the junction unmatched. CDR3 nucleotides: TGCGCCAGCAGCCCCCGTGCGAAGCGGGAGACCTCCCCGAGCTCCTACAATGAGCAGTTCTTC. Residues: CASSPRAKRETSPSSYNEQFF.

The CDR3: CASSEEWGYTF. CDR3 DNA: TGTGCCAGCAGTGAGGAGTGGGGCTACACCTTC. This sequence joins TRBV2 and TRBJ1-2, with D uncertain. Germline lookup yields CDR1 SNHLY and CDR2 FYNNEI. V was pared by 3 bases and J by 8 bases, with 7 bases between. CDR3 length: 11 residues.

The rearrangement uses TRBV27 and TRBJ1-6; 10 nucleotides line up with TRBD1. The V gene end was trimmed by 1 base and the J gene end by 8 bases; junction bases not matched to a gene: 11. In germline, CDR1 is MNHEY, CDR2 SMNVEV (reference sequence). The CDR3 sequence is 18 residues long. The DNA of the CDR3 is TGTGCCAGCAGTTTATTACCCCGACAGGGGGCCCAAGATTCACCCCTCCACTTT. Amino acids: CASSLLPRQGAQDSPLHF.

About this clone itself: Other DNA sequences in the sample encode the same CDR3. The chain couples TRBV12-3 or TRBV12-4 to TRBJ1-2, with D possibly being TRBD1 (5 bases). V was pared by 1 base and J by 4 bases, with 7 bases between. The CDR3 consists of 13 residues. The CDR3 nucleotides read TGTGCCAGCAGTTTAGTCCAGGGCTATGGCTACACCTTC. Its protein is CASSLVQGYGYTF.

This clone was detected a few times. The chain couples TRBV6-5 to TRBJ1-4, with D uncertain. The germline V gene has CDR1 MNHEY and CDR2 SVGAGI. The CDR3 is made up of 12 amino acids. V lost 11 bases and J lost 5, with 12 bases in between. CDR3 coding DNA: TGTGCCGCGGCCGGAAGGAATGAAAAACTGTTTTTT. It codes for CAAAGRNEKLFF.

The chain combines TRBV28 with TRBJ1-1; the D is unclear. Looked up from germline, CDR1 is MDHEN and CDR2 is SYDVKM. The V gene lost 6 bases and the J gene lost 0 bases, with 5 bases spanning the gap. The CDR3 covers 12 residues. CDR3 nucleotide sequence: TGTGCCAGCAGATCAATGAACACTGAAGCTTTCTTT. This sequence encodes CASRSMNTEAFF.

V usage is TRBV4-1 and J usage is TRBJ1-5, with 7 bases matching TRBD1. Germline values: CDR1 MGHRA, CDR2 YSYEKL. The CDR3 runs 16 residues. V lost 2 bases and J lost 4; bases outside the gene matches: 8. This CDR3 reads CASSQRMGTVNQPQHF. For the CDR3, the DNA is TGCGCCAGCAGCCAACGTATGGGGACAGTGAATCAGCCCCAGCATTTT.

V and J are TRBV18 and TRBJ1-4; 7 bases agree with TRBD1. The CDR3 has 14 amino acids. Germline assignment: CDR1 KGHSH and CDR2 LQKENI. The V and J ends lost 4 bases and 7 bases, in that order; junction bases with no gene match: 6. This chain's CDR3 is CASSRGQRSEKLFF. The CDR3, as DNA: TGTGCCAGCTCACGGGGACAGAGGAGTGAAAAACTGTTTTTT.

The CDR3 sequence: CASSPDRARSYTF. The CDR3 nucleotides are TGTGCCAGTAGTCCGGACAGGGCACGGAGCTACACCTTC. The chain combines TRBV19 with TRBJ1-2, with TRBD1 identical over 8 bases. Germline assignment: CDR1 LNHDA and CDR2 SQIVND (reference sequence). The CDR3 totals 13 residues. The V and J ends lost 5 bases and 9 bases, in that order; junction bases with no gene match: 8.

The chain combines TRBV7-3 with TRBJ2-1; 7 bases are a match to TRBD2. The ends lost 5 bases at V and 2 bases at J; junction bases unmatched: 6. The CDR3 is 15 amino acids. The germline V gene has CDR1 SGHTA and CDR2 FQGTGA. The CDR3 nucleotides read TGTGCCAGCAGCCGGACTAGTTATACCTACAATGAGCAGTTCTTC. Translation gives CASSRTSYTYNEQFF.

The CDR3: CASRNRVPFYTQYF. CDR3 nucleotides: TGCGCCAGCAGGAACAGGGTCCCCTTCTATACGCAGTATTTT. The V gene is TRBV5-1, the J gene TRBJ2-3; TRBD1 might be the D (6 bases). Germline V gene lookup returns CDR1 SGHRS and CDR2 YFSETQ. This CDR3 is built from 14 residues. Deletions cut 5 bases from V and 7 bases from J, with 17 bases between.

V is TRBV9 and J is TRBJ2-1; the match to TRBD2 covers 10 bases. The CDR3 totals 13 residues. Germline values: CDR1 SGDLS, CDR2 YYNGEE. V lost 6 bases and J lost 6; bases outside the gene matches: 3. CDR3 bases: TGTGCCAGCACCCTAGCGGGAGCCAATGAGCAGTTCTTC. Amino acids: CASTLAGANEQFF.

CDR3 DNA: TGTGCCAGCAGTGTTGAACAGGGGGCGGGGGCTTTCTTT. Translated: CASSVEQGAGAFF. The chain carries TRBV6-1 and TRBJ1-1; 9 bases match TRBD1. V was pared by 4 bases and J by 11 bases, with 8 bases of the junction left unmatched. Per the germline V gene, CDR1 is MNHNS and CDR2 is SASEGT. This CDR3 is 13 amino acids long.

The V call is TRBV5-6, the J call TRBJ1-2, with D perhaps TRBD1 (6 bases). The germline V gene encodes CDR1 SGHDT and CDR2 YYEEEE. The germline V and J ends were trimmed by 5 bases and 6 bases, with 11 bases remaining between them. The CDR3 covers 12 residues. Here the CDR3 DNA reads TGTGCCAGCAGATCCACAGGGAATGGCTACACCTTC. This sequence encodes CASRSTGNGYTF.

This clone was seen just once. This rearrangement joins TRBV9 to TRBJ2-1; 11 positions agree with TRBD2. After removal of 4 bases from V and 4 bases from J, the junction contained 10 bases not matched to a gene. This CDR3 is 17 amino acids long. Germline assignment: CDR1 SGDLS and CDR2 YYNGEE. The CDR3 coding sequence is TGTGCCAGCAGCTCACTAGCGGGAGTATCGCCATACAATGAGCAGTTCTTC. It codes for CASSSLAGVSPYNEQFF.

The chain couples TRBV3-1 (or the pseudogene TRBV3-2) to TRBJ1-2; 7 bases align to TRBD1. The CDR3 totals 16 residues. V trimming: 1 base; J trimming: 1 base; junction bases outside the gene matches: 6. Germline assignment: CDR1 LGHDT and CDR2 YNNKEL (reference sequence). CDR3 loop: CASSQGPNRGNYGYTF. DNA for the CDR3: TGTGCCAGCAGCCAAGGGCCTAACAGGGGTAACTATGGCTACACCTTC.

The chain recombines TRBV4-3 with TRBJ2-7; a possible D gene is TRBD1 (7 bases). The CDR3 spans 16 residues. V was pared by 0 bases and J by 2 bases, with 14 bases between. Looked up from germline, CDR1 is LGHNA and CDR2 is YSLEER. The CDR3 DNA sequence: TGCGCCAGCAGCCAAGATCGCGCAGGGGGGACCTACGAGCAGTACTTC. It translates to CASSQDRAGGTYEQYF.

The chain links TRBV5-1 to TRBJ2-1; 8 positions agree with TRBD1. This CDR3 contains 15 residues. Germline lookup yields CDR1 SGHRS and CDR2 YFSETQ. Trimming took 2 bases from V and 9 from J; bases not matched to a gene: 10. The CDR3 protein is CASSFEGRGLGEQFF. DNA for the CDR3: TGCGCCAGCAGCTTTGAGGGCAGGGGGCTGGGTGAGCAGTTCTTC.

A single count supports this clone. The V and J genes are TRBV21-1 and TRBJ2-5; the table assigns TRBD1, which was not confirmed against the DNA. TRBV21-1 is a listed pseudogene. The CDR3 extends over 16 amino acids. The CDR3 bases are TGTGCCAGCAGCAAAGGTGGGACAGGGAGTCCAAAGACCCAGTACTTC. Protein: CASSKGGTGSPKTQYF.

Notes on this clone: Other DNA sequences in this sample translate to the same CDR3. The chain carries TRBV28 and TRBJ1-5, with a tentative D call TRBD1 (5 bases). This CDR3 is built from 14 residues. Germline loops: CDR1 MDHEN, CDR2 SYDVKM. V was clipped by 5 bases and J by 1 base, with 9 bases between them. The CDR3 loop is CASSAGGSNQPQHF. The CDR3 region has the DNA TGTGCCAGCAGTGCCGGGGGAAGCAATCAGCCCCAGCATTTT. The full variable domain, its missing parts supplied by reference TRBV28 and TRBJ1-5, is DVKVTQSSRYLVKRTGEKVFLECVQDMDHENMFWYRQDPGLGLRLIYFSYDVKMKEKGDIPEGYSVSREKKERFSLILESASTNQTSMYLCASSAGGSNQPQHFGDGTRLSIL.

The rearrangement uses TRBV28 and TRBJ1-5, with a possible D match to TRBD1 (5 bases). CDR1 and CDR2 from the germline V gene are MDHEN and SYDVKM. CDR3 size: 16 residues. V was clipped by 6 bases and J by 0 bases, with 15 bases between them. The CDR3 nucleotides are TGTGCCAGCAGCCTCGACAGATTTTATAGCAATCAGCCCCAGCATTTT. This sequence encodes CASSLDRFYSNQPQHF.

This sequence joins TRBV27 and TRBJ1-1, with D tentatively TRBD1 (5 bases). CDR1 and CDR2 from the germline V gene are MNHEY and SMNVEV (reference sequence). V lost 3 bases to trimming and J lost 3 bases, with 8 bases between them. This CDR3 comprises 13 residues. The CDR3, as DNA: TGTGCCAGCAGTTTGTGGGGGGACACTGAAGCTTTCTTT. Protein: CASSLWGDTEAFF.

V and J are TRBV19 and TRBJ1-2, with 8 bases identical to TRBD1. Germline CDR1 LNHDA, CDR2 SQIVND (reference sequence). With 7 bases clipped from V and 8 bases from J, the junction kept 9 bases outside the gene matches. This CDR3 has 13 residues. The CDR3 bases are TGTGCCAGTACGATGGGACAGGTCCTGGGCTACACCTTC. This translates into CASTMGQVLGYTF.

This clone was detected only once. This chain links TRBV7-2 with TRBJ1-1, with D possibly TRBD1 on 6 matching bases. Trimming removed 6 bases from V and 1 base from J, with 15 bases in between. The CDR3 extends over 15 amino acids. Looked up from germline, CDR1 is SGHTA and CDR2 is FQGNSA. The CDR3 sequence is CASRRGEGWNTEAFF. CDR3 DNA sequence: TGTGCCAGCAGGAGGGGGGAGGGCTGGAACACTGAAGCTTTCTTT.

The chain carries TRBV3-1 (or the pseudogene TRBV3-2) and TRBJ2-3; D ambiguous. With 0 bases removed from V and 0 bases from J, the gap between germline ends came to 7 bases. Per the germline V gene, CDR1 is LGHDT and CDR2 is YNNKEL (reference sequence). There are 15 residues in the CDR3. The CDR3 region has the DNA TGTGCCAGCAGCCAAGATGCAGGAAGCACAGATACGCAGTATTTT. Residues: CASSQDAGSTDTQYF.

The V and J genes are TRBV4-2 and TRBJ1-5; a possible D gene is TRBD1 (6 bases). Between the trimmed V and J ends, which lost 4 bases and 6 bases, there was a span of 19 bases. This CDR3 has 16 amino acids. CDR1 is LGHNA, CDR2 YNFKEQ, per germline. DNA of the CDR3: TGTGCCAGCAGCCGGACCCTAGGGGGGGACACTCAGCCCCAGCATTTT. Amino acids: CASSRTLGGDTQPQHF.

This chain's CDR3 is CASSTIQGGVTGNTIYF. CDR3 bases: TGTGCCAGCAGTACGATACAGGGTGGGGTGACTGGAAACACCATATATTTT. V is TRBV28 and J is TRBJ1-3, with D possibly matching TRBD1 (6 bases). CDR1 MDHEN and CDR2 SYDVKM come from the germline V gene. The CDR3 is 17 residues long. V lost 5 bases and J lost 2, with 19 bases in between.

V usage is TRBV7-9 and J usage is TRBJ1-5, with D perhaps matching TRBD1 (6 bases). The V end lost 5 bases, the J end lost 4 bases, and 18 bases lay between the germline ends. Germline CDR1 SEHNR, CDR2 FQNEAQ (reference sequence). CDR3 length: 16 amino acids. In DNA form, the CDR3 reads TGTGCCAGCAGCCGGGCAGAGTCAGGGGCAAATCAGCCCCAGCATTTT. Translating gives CASSRAESGANQPQHF.